These T cell receptor beta chains were read from a single sample in a study of blood T cells in healthy people across ages. TCRdb itself ran the 5' RACE reads through MiXCR, one entry per CDR3 protein. The top ten clones hold approximately 37% of a sample with approximately 600,000 distinct CDR3 sequences, under 65% of them seen once. Sequencing was done on a sample of blood. The receptors come from a man aged 55 to 69 in good health. CDR3s include the opening cysteine and the closing phenylalanine or tryptophan. The D gene is left open where the match is weak. The listing skips clone size in some rows; elsewhere it reads once, few, many or a size class.

clone_size: few; d_call: -; j_call: TRBJ1-2; cdr3_length: 14; v_call: TRBV6-2/TRBV6-3; cdr3_nt: TGTGCCAGCAGCCTCACCGTAGGGGCGCATGGCTACACCTTC; cdr3_aa: CASSLTVGAHGYTF
clone_size: -; d_call: TRBD2; j_call: TRBJ2-3; cdr3_length: 15; v_call: TRBV20-1; cdr3_nt: TGCAGTTTCAGGAGTCTAGCGGGGTACACAGATACGCAGTATTTT; cdr3_aa: CSFRSLAGYTDTQYF
clone_size: -; d_call: TRBD1; j_call: TRBJ2-3; cdr3_length: 14; v_call: TRBV20-1; cdr3_nt: TGCAGTGCTTCGGGACAGGTTAGCACAGATACGCAGTATTTT; cdr3_aa: CSASGQVSTDTQYF
clone_size: -; d_call: -; j_call: TRBJ1-2; cdr3_length: 16; v_call: TRBV5-1; cdr3_nt: TGCGCCAGCAGCTTGGCCCCGGGTACCTCCGCCTATGGCTACACCTTC; cdr3_aa: CASSLAPGTSAYGYTF
clone_size: -; d_call: -; j_call: TRBJ2-3; cdr3_length: 15; v_call: TRBV21-1; cdr3_nt: TGTGCCAGCATCGACGGTGGTCGGGGCACAGATACGCAGTATTTT; cdr3_aa: CASIDGGRGTDTQYF
clone_size: many; d_call: -; j_call: TRBJ1-4; cdr3_length: 14; v_call: TRBV5-1; cdr3_nt: TGCGCCAGCAGTCCAGACAGCACTAATGAAAAACTGTTTTTT; cdr3_aa: CASSPDSTNEKLFF
clone_size: -; d_call: TRBD1; j_call: TRBJ2-7; cdr3_length: 18; v_call: TRBV6-1; cdr3_nt: TGTGCCAGCAGTGAACCCCAAGGGGGCAGGGGTAACTCCTACGAGCAGTACTTC; cdr3_aa: CASSEPQGGRGNSYEQYF
clone_size: few; d_call: TRBD1; j_call: TRBJ2-7; cdr3_length: 14; v_call: TRBV2; cdr3_nt: TGTGCCAGCAGAGTCAGGGGGCTTATCGATGAGCAGTACTTC; cdr3_aa: CASRVRGLIDEQYF
clone_size: -; d_call: -; j_call: TRBJ1-4; cdr3_length: 15; v_call: TRBV20-1; cdr3_nt: TGCAGTGCCCAGGACGGGGCAGGTGTTAATGAAAAACTGTTTTTT; cdr3_aa: CSAQDGAGVNEKLFF
clone_size: -; d_call: TRBD2; j_call: TRBJ2-5; cdr3_length: 15; v_call: TRBV20-1; cdr3_nt: TGCAGTGCTCCTAAGACTAGCGGGGGGGCGCAGACCCAGTACTTC; cdr3_aa: CSAPKTSGGAQTQYF
clone_size: -; d_call: TRBD1; j_call: TRBJ1-4; cdr3_length: 15; v_call: TRBV7-9; cdr3_nt: TGTGCCAGCAGCTTACCCGGGACAGGGCGGGAAAAACTGTTTTTT; cdr3_aa: CASSLPGTGREKLFF
clone_size: -; d_call: -; j_call: TRBJ2-3; cdr3_length: 10; v_call: TRBV20-1; cdr3_nt: TGCAGTGCTAACTCGGGGGCGCAGTATTTT; cdr3_aa: CSANSGAQYF
clone_size: -; d_call: TRBD1; j_call: TRBJ1-2; cdr3_length: 15; v_call: TRBV10-3; cdr3_nt: TGTGCCATCAGTGAGCCGGGACAGGGGGCGCAGGGCTACACCTTC; cdr3_aa: CAISEPGQGAQGYTF
clone_size: -; d_call: TRBD1; j_call: TRBJ2-5; cdr3_length: 15; v_call: TRBV24-1; cdr3_nt: TGTGCCACCAATGATTCTGGGGGACAGTCAGAGACCCAGTACTTC; cdr3_aa: CATNDSGGQSETQYF
clone_size: few; d_call: TRBD2; j_call: TRBJ2-1; cdr3_length: 16; v_call: TRBV29-1; cdr3_nt: TGCAGCGTTGGACGTAGCGGGGGGCTATCCTACAATGAGCAGTTCTTC; cdr3_aa: CSVGRSGGLSYNEQFF
clone_size: many; d_call: -; j_call: TRBJ2-7; cdr3_length: 17; v_call: TRBV21-1; cdr3_nt: TGTGCCAGCAGCAAAGGAAATCCGGGACTTCAGTCCTACGAGCAGTACTTC; cdr3_aa: CASSKGNPGLQSYEQYF
clone_size: few; d_call: -; j_call: TRBJ2-4; cdr3_length: 16; v_call: TRBV12-3/TRBV12-4; cdr3_nt: TGTGCCAGCAGCCCACCGGAGGGGATAGCCAAAAACATTCAGTACTTC; cdr3_aa: CASSPPEGIAKNIQYF
clone_size: -; d_call: -; j_call: TRBJ1-2; cdr3_length: 16; v_call: TRBV3-1; cdr3_nt: TGTGCCAGCAGCCAAGATTGGACGGGCAACGACTATGGCTACACCTTC; cdr3_aa: CASSQDWTGNDYGYTF
clone_size: -; d_call: TRBD2; j_call: TRBJ2-1; cdr3_length: 17; v_call: TRBV5-1; cdr3_nt: TGCGCCAGCAGCTTAGGTAGCGGGGGGGCAGGCTACAATGAGCAGTTCTTC; cdr3_aa: CASSLGSGGAGYNEQFF
clone_size: -; d_call: -; j_call: TRBJ1-2; cdr3_length: 14; v_call: TRBV29-1; cdr3_nt: TGCAGCGCTGCCGGGACAACGACTAACTATGGCTACACCTTC; cdr3_aa: CSAAGTTTNYGYTF
clone_size: -; d_call: -; j_call: TRBJ1-5; cdr3_length: 14; v_call: TRBV20-1; cdr3_nt: TGCAGTGCTAGATTTGGGGGAAGCAATCAGCCCCAGCATTTT; cdr3_aa: CSARFGGSNQPQHF
clone_size: once; d_call: -; j_call: TRBJ2-5; cdr3_length: 13; v_call: TRBV5-6; cdr3_nt: TGTGCCAGCAGCCCAGTCTTCGGTGAGACCCAGTACTTC; cdr3_aa: CASSPVFGETQYF
clone_size: -; d_call: -; j_call: TRBJ1-6; cdr3_length: 15; v_call: TRBV5-1; cdr3_nt: TGCGCCAGCAGCGCCGCTGGGGCAGGGGCTTCACCCCTCCACTTT; cdr3_aa: CASSAAGAGASPLHF
clone_size: -; d_call: -; j_call: TRBJ1-1; cdr3_length: 13; v_call: TRBV4-2; cdr3_nt: TGTGCCAGCAGCCAACTAAAGGGGGGGCACGCTTTCTTT; cdr3_aa: CASSQLKGGHAFF
clone_size: -; d_call: -; j_call: TRBJ1-2; cdr3_length: 13; v_call: TRBV20-1; cdr3_nt: TGCAGTGCTGGGGACGGAACCAACTATGGCTACACCTTC; cdr3_aa: CSAGDGTNYGYTF
clone_size: once; d_call: TRBD2; j_call: TRBJ2-3; cdr3_length: 14; v_call: TRBV3-1; cdr3_nt: TGTGCCAGCAGCCAGACTAGCGCCGCAGATACGCAGTATTTT; cdr3_aa: CASSQTSAADTQYF
clone_size: few; d_call: TRBD2; j_call: TRBJ2-5; cdr3_length: 17; v_call: TRBV20-1; cdr3_nt: TGCAGTGCCTTATCCGGGACTAGCGGGGAGTACCAAGAGACCCAGTACTTC; cdr3_aa: CSALSGTSGEYQETQYF
clone_size: few; d_call: -; j_call: TRBJ1-1; cdr3_length: 13; v_call: TRBV2; cdr3_nt: TGTGCCAGCAGTGGAAGAACGAACACTGAAGCTTTCTTT; cdr3_aa: CASSGRTNTEAFF
clone_size: -; d_call: TRBD2; j_call: TRBJ2-2; cdr3_length: 15; v_call: TRBV28; cdr3_nt: TGTGCCAGCAGTTTAGGGACTAGGAACACCGGGGAGCTGTTTTTT; cdr3_aa: CASSLGTRNTGELFF
clone_size: -; d_call: -; j_call: TRBJ1-2; cdr3_length: 15; v_call: TRBV5-6; cdr3_nt: TGTGCCAGCAGCCGGGTGGGGGGTTCAAGCTATGGCTACACCTTC; cdr3_aa: CASSRVGGSSYGYTF
clone_size: few; d_call: -; j_call: TRBJ2-5; cdr3_length: 15; v_call: TRBV10-3; cdr3_nt: TGTGCCATCAGTGAGTCACGGAGCTCGGGGGAGACCCAGTACTTC; cdr3_aa: CAISESRSSGETQYF
clone_size: -; d_call: -; j_call: TRBJ2-3; cdr3_length: 17; v_call: TRBV13; cdr3_nt: TGTGCCAGCAGCTTTGGTGGGATATTTTCTAGCACAGATACGCAGTATTTT; cdr3_aa: CASSFGGIFSSTDTQYF
clone_size: few; d_call: -; j_call: TRBJ2-3; cdr3_length: 14; v_call: TRBV7-2; cdr3_nt: TGTGCCAGCAGCTTCGGTCGTCGCGGGGATACGCAGTATTTT; cdr3_aa: CASSFGRRGDTQYF
clone_size: few; d_call: -; j_call: TRBJ1-6; cdr3_length: 16; v_call: TRBV20-1; cdr3_nt: TGCAGTGCTAGGGAGGGGCAGGGCTCCTATAATTCACCCCTCCACTTT; cdr3_aa: CSAREGQGSYNSPLHF
clone_size: -; d_call: TRBD2; j_call: TRBJ2-3; cdr3_length: 18; v_call: TRBV27; cdr3_nt: TGTGCCAGCAGAAAAAGGGTATGGCTAGCGGCTAGCACAGATACGCAGTATTTT; cdr3_aa: CASRKRVWLAASTDTQYF
clone_size: -; d_call: TRBD1; j_call: TRBJ1-1; cdr3_length: 14; v_call: TRBV20-1; cdr3_nt: TGCAGTGCCCCGGACAGGGGGATGAACACTGAAGCTTTCTTT; cdr3_aa: CSAPDRGMNTEAFF
clone_size: few; d_call: -; j_call: TRBJ2-2; cdr3_length: 14; v_call: TRBV7-2; cdr3_nt: TGTGCCAGCAGTCGGACCTGGAACACCGGGGAGCTGTTTTTT; cdr3_aa: CASSRTWNTGELFF
clone_size: -; d_call: TRBD2; j_call: TRBJ2-5; cdr3_length: 16; v_call: TRBV9; cdr3_nt: TGTGCCAGCAGCGTAGTACTAGCGGGGGGGCAAGAGACCCAGTACTTC; cdr3_aa: CASSVVLAGGQETQYF
clone_size: -; d_call: TRBD1; j_call: TRBJ1-1; cdr3_length: 15; v_call: TRBV5-1; cdr3_nt: TGCGCCAGCAGCCCCGAGGGACAGGGTTTGGCTGAAGCTTTCTTT; cdr3_aa: CASSPEGQGLAEAFF
clone_size: many; d_call: TRBD2; j_call: TRBJ2-1; cdr3_length: 15; v_call: TRBV7-2; cdr3_nt: TGTGCCAGCAGCTTAACTAGCGGGCCCTACAATGAGCAGTTCTTC; cdr3_aa: CASSLTSGPYNEQFF
clone_size: -; d_call: TRBD1; j_call: TRBJ1-1; cdr3_length: 15; v_call: TRBV20-1; cdr3_nt: TGCAGTGCAGAGACAGGGGAGAGGAGGAACACTGAAGCTTTCTTT; cdr3_aa: CSAETGERRNTEAFF
clone_size: -; d_call: -; j_call: TRBJ2-1; cdr3_length: 10; v_call: TRBV12-5; cdr3_nt: TGTGCTAGTGCCTACAATGAGCAGTTCTTC; cdr3_aa: CASAYNEQFF
clone_size: -; d_call: -; j_call: TRBJ2-5; cdr3_length: 16; v_call: TRBV28; cdr3_nt: TGTGCCAGCAGGTCGGGGTCGCCGGGGTTGAGAGAGACCCAGTACTTC; cdr3_aa: CASRSGSPGLRETQYF
clone_size: -; d_call: -; j_call: TRBJ2-5; cdr3_length: 14; v_call: TRBV18; cdr3_nt: TGTGCCAGCTCACCTTGGGGGGCCTACAATGAGCAGTACTTC; cdr3_aa: CASSPWGAYNEQYF
clone_size: -; d_call: TRBD1; j_call: TRBJ1-5; cdr3_length: 13; v_call: TRBV29-1; cdr3_nt: TGCAGCGTTGAGACAGGGGGGAATCAGCCCCAGCATTTT; cdr3_aa: CSVETGGNQPQHF
clone_size: -; d_call: -; j_call: TRBJ2-5; cdr3_length: 12; v_call: TRBV25-1; cdr3_nt: TGTGCCAGCCGTGCGTCCCCAGGGACCCAGTACTTC; cdr3_aa: CASRASPGTQYF
clone_size: -; d_call: -; j_call: TRBJ2-5; cdr3_length: 15; v_call: TRBV15; cdr3_nt: TGTGCCACCAGCAGAGATACCGGGAAACAAGAGACCCAGTACTTC; cdr3_aa: CATSRDTGKQETQYF
clone_size: -; d_call: TRBD1; j_call: TRBJ1-5; cdr3_length: 16; v_call: TRBV20-1; cdr3_nt: TGCAGTGCTACCAGTCCCGGGACAGGGGGTGGTCAGCCCCAGCATTTT; cdr3_aa: CSATSPGTGGGQPQHF
clone_size: -; d_call: -; j_call: TRBJ2-3; cdr3_length: 15; v_call: TRBV6-1; cdr3_nt: TGTGCCAGCAGAGGGGGGGGTGCGGGCACAGATACGCAGTATTTT; cdr3_aa: CASRGGGAGTDTQYF
clone_size: -; d_call: TRBD1; j_call: TRBJ2-7; cdr3_length: 14; v_call: TRBV7-9; cdr3_nt: TGTGCCAGCAGTTATTCAAACAGGGGGCGCGAGCAGTACTTC; cdr3_aa: CASSYSNRGREQYF
clone_size: -; d_call: -; j_call: TRBJ2-5; cdr3_length: 12; v_call: TRBV29-1; cdr3_nt: TGCAGCGCGGAGACAGGCCAAGAGACCCAGTACTTC; cdr3_aa: CSAETGQETQYF
clone_size: -; d_call: -; j_call: TRBJ1-1; cdr3_length: 17; v_call: TRBV3-1; cdr3_nt: TGTGCCAGCAGCCAAGGTGTGGGAAACAGGGTGGGCGCTGAAGCTTTCTTT; cdr3_aa: CASSQGVGNRVGAEAFF
clone_size: once; d_call: -; j_call: TRBJ1-1; cdr3_length: 15; v_call: TRBV30; cdr3_nt: TGTGCCTGGAGAAATCCCGGGACACTGAAGACTGAAGCTTTCTTT; cdr3_aa: CAWRNPGTLKTEAFF
clone_size: -; d_call: -; j_call: TRBJ2-5; cdr3_length: 14; v_call: TRBV7-9; cdr3_nt: TGTGCCAGCAGCTTTGGTTCAGGGGTCGAGACCCAGTACTTC; cdr3_aa: CASSFGSGVETQYF
clone_size: few; d_call: -; j_call: TRBJ2-5; cdr3_length: 13; v_call: TRBV5-1; cdr3_nt: TGCGCCAGCAGAGTGGGCCTCGGGGAGACCCAGTACTTC; cdr3_aa: CASRVGLGETQYF
clone_size: -; d_call: -; j_call: TRBJ2-5; cdr3_length: 15; v_call: TRBV4-1; cdr3_nt: TGCGCCAGCAGCCAAGACGGTGGTATCCAAGAGACCCAGTACTTC; cdr3_aa: CASSQDGGIQETQYF